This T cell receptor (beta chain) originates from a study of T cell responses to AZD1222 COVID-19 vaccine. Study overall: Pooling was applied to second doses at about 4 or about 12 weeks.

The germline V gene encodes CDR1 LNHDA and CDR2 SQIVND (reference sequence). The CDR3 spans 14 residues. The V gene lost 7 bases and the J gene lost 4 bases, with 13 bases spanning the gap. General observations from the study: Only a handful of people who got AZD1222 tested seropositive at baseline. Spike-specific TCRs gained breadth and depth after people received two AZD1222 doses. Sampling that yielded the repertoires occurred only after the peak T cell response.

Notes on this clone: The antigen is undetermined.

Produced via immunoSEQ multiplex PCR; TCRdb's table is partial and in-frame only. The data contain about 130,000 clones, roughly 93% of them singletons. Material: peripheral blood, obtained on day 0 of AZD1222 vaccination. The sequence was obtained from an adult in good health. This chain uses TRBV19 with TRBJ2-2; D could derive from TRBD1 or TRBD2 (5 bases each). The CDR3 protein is CASKVGTTTGELFF. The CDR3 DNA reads TGTGCCAGTAAGGTAGGGACCACCACCGGGGAGCTGTTTTTT.